Below, one T cell receptor (beta chain) is given with its context. Its target is not known. The data stem from a study of T cell responses to AZD1222 COVID-19 vaccine. Whole-study results and caveats: Spike-specific TCR repertoires showed rising breadth and depth after two AZD1222 doses.

CDR1 is SGHKS and CDR2 is YYEKEE in the germline V gene (reference sequence). The V segment lost 7 bases and the J segment 9 bases; nucleotides outside the gene matches: 17. The CDR3 runs to 16 residues. The method was immunoSEQ multiplex PCR; TCRdb's version includes in-frame clones alone and lacks a portion of them. The sample holds under 200,000 clones, more than 75% seen once. The sample consisted of peripheral blood, taken 28 days after the second AZD1222 dose. This clonotype was sampled from an adult who received the AZD1222 COVID-19 vaccine. This chain uses TRBV5-5 with TRBJ2-1; 9 nucleotides line up with TRBD2. For the CDR3, the DNA is TGTGCCAGCTCCCGGACCTATAGCGGGAGTCTGAGTGAGCAGTTCTTC. Residues: CASSRTYSGSLSEQFF.